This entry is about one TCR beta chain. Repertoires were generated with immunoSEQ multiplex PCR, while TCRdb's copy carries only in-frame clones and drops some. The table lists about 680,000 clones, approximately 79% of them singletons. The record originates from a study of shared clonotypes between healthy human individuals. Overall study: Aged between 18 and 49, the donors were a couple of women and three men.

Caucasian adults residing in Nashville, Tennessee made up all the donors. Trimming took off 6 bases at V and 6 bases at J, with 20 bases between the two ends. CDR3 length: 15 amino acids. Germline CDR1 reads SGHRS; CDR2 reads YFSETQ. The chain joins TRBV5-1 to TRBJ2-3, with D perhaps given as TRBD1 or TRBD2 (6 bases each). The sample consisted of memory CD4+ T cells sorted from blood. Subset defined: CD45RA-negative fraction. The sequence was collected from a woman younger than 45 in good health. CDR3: CASTWLPTGADTQYF. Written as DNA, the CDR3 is TGCGCCAGCACCTGGCTCCCAACGGGGGCTGATACGCAGTATTTT.